A selection of T cell receptor beta chains follows, all from one sample in a study of T-cell memory formation after mild COVID-19. TCRdb passed the 5' RACE reads through MiXCR, listing each CDR3 protein once. The sample records over 50,000 distinct CDR3 sequences, 9.3% being singletons. The material sequenced was PBMCs or a T cell subset sorted from them (not recorded which). The receptors shown here come from an adult woman who had mild COVID-19 (a few samples of this study predate the infection). Cell type and time point are not known. The CDR3 runs from the conserved cysteine through the conserved F or W. A D gene is named only where the DNA matches it firmly. The listing skips clone size in some rows; elsewhere it reads once, few, many or a size class.

clone size: -
V gene: TRBV5-1
J gene: TRBJ1-2
D gene: TRBD1
CDR3 DNA: TGCGCCAGCAGCTTGGGATGGCAGGGGGACTATGGCTACACCTTC
CDR3 protein: CASSLGWQGDYGYTF

clone size: few
V gene: TRBV20-1
J gene: TRBJ2-1
D gene: -
CDR3 DNA: TGCAGTGCTAGAGTTGGTTGGGAGGAGCAGTTCTTC
CDR3 protein: CSARVGWEEQFF

clone size: few
V gene: TRBV24-1
J gene: TRBJ2-1
D gene: TRBD1
CDR3 DNA: TGTGCCACCAGTGACCCCCAGGGGGATGGGGGCTCCTACAATGAGCAGTTCTTC
CDR3 protein: CATSDPQGDGGSYNEQFF

clone size: many
V gene: TRBV6-1
J gene: TRBJ2-1
D gene: -
CDR3 DNA: TGTGCCAGCACCGGGTTGGGGGGGGCCGATGAGCAGTTCTTC
CDR3 protein: CASTGLGGADEQFF

clone size: few
V gene: TRBV2
J gene: TRBJ2-3
D gene: -
CDR3 DNA: TGTGCCATCCCCACAGCCGAGAGCACAGATACGCAGTATTTT
CDR3 protein: CAIPTAESTDTQYF

clone size: -
V gene: TRBV7-6
J gene: TRBJ1-3
D gene: -
CDR3 DNA: TGTGCCAGCAGCCAAAACCTAGTCTCTGGAAACACCATATATTTT
CDR3 protein: CASSQNLVSGNTIYF

clone size: many
V gene: TRBV7-8
J gene: TRBJ2-6
D gene: TRBD2
CDR3 DNA: TGTGCCAGCAGCATTAGCGGGGGTTTAGGGGCCAACGTCCTGACTTTC
CDR3 protein: CASSISGGLGANVLTF

clone size: many
V gene: TRBV3-1
J gene: TRBJ2-4
D gene: TRBD2
CDR3 DNA: TGTGCCAGCAGCCCCGGCGTGTGGGGGGGGGTAGCCAAAAACATTCAGTACTTC
CDR3 protein: CASSPGVWGGVAKNIQYF

clone size: -
V gene: TRBV7-9
J gene: TRBJ1-1
D gene: -
CDR3 DNA: TGTGCCAGCAGCTATCTCAATTCTGACACTGAAGCTTTCTTT
CDR3 protein: CASSYLNSDTEAFF

clone size: few
V gene: TRBV7-3
J gene: TRBJ2-7
D gene: -
CDR3 DNA: TGTGCCAGCAGCTTGGCCGCGGACCCGGCCTACGAGCAGTACTTC
CDR3 protein: CASSLAADPAYEQYF

clone size: -
V gene: TRBV3-1
J gene: TRBJ2-7
D gene: -
CDR3 DNA: TGTGCCAGCAGCCATACCGGGACACATGCCTACGAGCAGTACTTC
CDR3 protein: CASSHTGTHAYEQYF

clone size: -
V gene: TRBV6-1
J gene: TRBJ2-5
D gene: TRBD1
CDR3 DNA: TGTGCCACAATGACCGGGACAGGGGTTTCAGAGACCCAGTACTTC
CDR3 protein: CATMTGTGVSETQYF

clone size: -
V gene: TRBV2
J gene: TRBJ1-1
D gene: -
CDR3 DNA: TGTGCCAGCAGTGAACCTAGGGCAGGGCGGAACACTGAAGCTTTCTTT
CDR3 protein: CASSEPRAGRNTEAFF

clone size: -
V gene: TRBV7-2
J gene: TRBJ1-1
D gene: TRBD1
CDR3 DNA: TGTGCCAGCAGCTACCCCAGGGGGAAGGACACTGAAGCTTTCTTT
CDR3 protein: CASSYPRGKDTEAFF

clone size: -
V gene: TRBV28
J gene: TRBJ1-1
D gene: -
CDR3 DNA: TGTGCCAGCAGTTTCAGATCGAACACTGAAGCTTTCTTT
CDR3 protein: CASSFRSNTEAFF

clone size: -
V gene: TRBV5-1
J gene: TRBJ1-1
D gene: TRBD1
CDR3 DNA: TGCGCCAGCAGCTCCTGGACAGGGTTGGACACTGAAGCTTTCTTT
CDR3 protein: CASSSWTGLDTEAFF

clone size: many
V gene: TRBV20-1
J gene: TRBJ1-5
D gene: -
CDR3 DNA: TGCAGTGTAGCCTCAGCGATCGGGGATCAGCCCCAGCATTTT
CDR3 protein: CSVASAIGDQPQHF

clone size: few
V gene: TRBV20-1
J gene: TRBJ2-1
D gene: TRBD2
CDR3 DNA: TGCAGTGCGTTTGCGGGAGGGCCCCACAATGAGCAGTTCTTC
CDR3 protein: CSAFAGGPHNEQFF

clone size: few
V gene: TRBV4-3
J gene: TRBJ2-3
D gene: TRBD1
CDR3 DNA: TGCGCCAGCAGCCAAGATCCAAAGGGGGCCTCAGATACGCAGTATTTT
CDR3 protein: CASSQDPKGASDTQYF

clone size: many
V gene: TRBV5-1
J gene: TRBJ1-4
D gene: -
CDR3 DNA: TGCGCCAGCAGCTTGAACCCCCCCCGGGGTAATGAAAAACTGTTTTTT
CDR3 protein: CASSLNPPRGNEKLFF

clone size: -
V gene: TRBV12-3/TRBV12-4
J gene: TRBJ2-3
D gene: -
CDR3 DNA: TGTGCCAGCAGTTTAGGACCCTTTACAGATACGCAGTATTTT
CDR3 protein: CASSLGPFTDTQYF

clone size: many
V gene: TRBV9
J gene: TRBJ2-5
D gene: TRBD2
CDR3 DNA: TGTGCCAGCAGCTGGGCTAGCGGGACGGAGACCCAGTACTTC
CDR3 protein: CASSWASGTETQYF

clone size: few
V gene: TRBV11-3
J gene: TRBJ1-6
D gene: -
CDR3 DNA: TGTGCCAGCAGCTCTAACAGGATGGTAGATTCACCCCTCCACTTT
CDR3 protein: CASSSNRMVDSPLHF

clone size: -
V gene: TRBV2
J gene: TRBJ2-1
D gene: -
CDR3 DNA: TGTGCCAGCAGGCCGTCCCTTGGTCTGGGAAATGAGCAGTTCTTC
CDR3 protein: CASRPSLGLGNEQFF

clone size: -
V gene: TRBV25-1
J gene: TRBJ2-2
D gene: TRBD1
CDR3 DNA: TGTGCCAGCAGTGATTTGACAGGGCCCAACACCGGGGAGCTGTTTTTT
CDR3 protein: CASSDLTGPNTGELFF

clone size: few
V gene: TRBV28
J gene: TRBJ2-2
D gene: -
CDR3 DNA: TGTGCCACCAACCCCGGGACCCCGAACACCGGGGAGCTGTTTTTT
CDR3 protein: CATNPGTPNTGELFF

clone size: many
V gene: TRBV5-1
J gene: TRBJ2-7
D gene: TRBD1
CDR3 DNA: TGCGCCAGCAGCCCCGGGACAGGGCCCTACGAGCAGTACTTC
CDR3 protein: CASSPGTGPYEQYF

clone size: many
V gene: TRBV20-1
J gene: TRBJ2-1
D gene: -
CDR3 DNA: TGCAGTGCTAGAGATGCATCAGGCCACAATGAGCAGTTCTTC
CDR3 protein: CSARDASGHNEQFF

clone size: few
V gene: TRBV20-1
J gene: TRBJ2-7
D gene: TRBD2
CDR3 DNA: TGCAGTGCTAGGTCAATAGGACTAGCGGGCTACGAGCAGTACTTC
CDR3 protein: CSARSIGLAGYEQYF

clone size: few
V gene: TRBV18
J gene: TRBJ2-7
D gene: -
CDR3 DNA: TGTGCCAGCTCACCATTCGCAGGGGACGAGCAGTACTTC
CDR3 protein: CASSPFAGDEQYF

clone size: medium-sized
V gene: TRBV11-2
J gene: TRBJ2-7
D gene: -
CDR3 DNA: TGTGCCAGCAGCGTCCCGTTTCGACAAGCCTACGAGCAGTACTTC
CDR3 protein: CASSVPFRQAYEQYF

clone size: many
V gene: TRBV10-3
J gene: TRBJ2-7
D gene: -
CDR3 DNA: TGTGCCATCAGTGAGGACATTACTCCCGCCCAGCGAATCTACGAGCAGTACTTC
CDR3 protein: CAISEDITPAQRIYEQYF

clone size: few
V gene: TRBV20-1
J gene: TRBJ2-1
D gene: -
CDR3 DNA: TGCAGTGCTACCGGGACGGGGGGCCGCAGGAATGAGCAGTTCTTC
CDR3 protein: CSATGTGGRRNEQFF

clone size: -
V gene: TRBV5-1
J gene: TRBJ2-1
D gene: -
CDR3 DNA: TGCGCCAGCAGCTTGGCTGGGCAATACAATGAGCAGTTCTTC
CDR3 protein: CASSLAGQYNEQFF

clone size: -
V gene: TRBV7-3
J gene: TRBJ2-5
D gene: TRBD2
CDR3 DNA: TGTGCCTCGGCGGCTAGCGGGGGCCCCCCCCAGTACTTC
CDR3 protein: CASAASGGPPQYF

clone size: -
V gene: TRBV7-9
J gene: TRBJ2-7
D gene: -
CDR3 DNA: TGTGCCAGCAGCTTAGTTGTGAGCTCCTACGAGCAGTACTTC
CDR3 protein: CASSLVVSSYEQYF

clone size: -
V gene: TRBV24-1
J gene: TRBJ2-2
D gene: -
CDR3 DNA: TGTGCCACCAGTGACCTCAGGGGTACCGGGGAGCTGTTTTTT
CDR3 protein: CATSDLRGTGELFF

clone size: -
V gene: TRBV5-8
J gene: TRBJ2-4
D gene: TRBD1
CDR3 DNA: TGTGCCAGCAGCGGGGGACAGGGTAAAGAGGTACTCAAAAACATTCAGTACTTC
CDR3 protein: CASSGGQGKEVLKNIQYF

clone size: -
V gene: TRBV15
J gene: TRBJ2-7
D gene: -
CDR3 DNA: TGTGCCACCAGCAGAGGGGCGGCTTCCTACGAGCAGTACTTC
CDR3 protein: CATSRGAASYEQYF

clone size: -
V gene: TRBV5-1
J gene: TRBJ2-1
D gene: TRBD2
CDR3 DNA: TGCGCCAGCAGCACTGGACTAGCGGGGGGGCTCAATGAGCAGTTCTTC
CDR3 protein: CASSTGLAGGLNEQFF

clone size: few
V gene: TRBV3-1
J gene: TRBJ2-7
D gene: -
CDR3 DNA: TGTGCCAGCAGCCAGAGGTACTACGAGCAGTACTTC
CDR3 protein: CASSQRYYEQYF

clone size: few
V gene: TRBV7-9
J gene: TRBJ2-1
D gene: -
CDR3 DNA: TGTGCCAGCAGCTCCTACAAGGGAGCCGATGAGCAGTTCTTC
CDR3 protein: CASSSYKGADEQFF

clone size: few
V gene: TRBV2
J gene: TRBJ2-7
D gene: -
CDR3 DNA: TGTGCCAGCAGCCCACTTCGAGAGCAGTACTTC
CDR3 protein: CASSPLREQYF

clone size: many
V gene: TRBV11-2
J gene: TRBJ2-2
D gene: -
CDR3 DNA: TGTGCCAGCTTTATGGGCGGGGCGTCCGCCGGGGAGCTGTTTTTT
CDR3 protein: CASFMGGASAGELFF

clone size: many
V gene: TRBV5-1
J gene: TRBJ2-7
D gene: -
CDR3 DNA: TGCGCCAGCAGCCTCGAGCCCTCCTCGCTTACCTACGAGCAGTACTTC
CDR3 protein: CASSLEPSSLTYEQYF

clone size: -
V gene: TRBV5-1
J gene: TRBJ2-1
D gene: TRBD2
CDR3 DNA: TGCGCCAGCAGCTTAACCTATTCCGGGACTAGCGGGGAGCAGTTCTTC
CDR3 protein: CASSLTYSGTSGEQFF

clone size: -
V gene: TRBV20-1
J gene: TRBJ1-1
D gene: -
CDR3 DNA: TGCAGTGCTAGCCAGGGGAACACTGAAGCTTTCTTT
CDR3 protein: CSASQGNTEAFF

clone size: -
V gene: TRBV7-7
J gene: TRBJ2-3
D gene: -
CDR3 DNA: TGTGCTAGCAGCTCGGGACTTTCGAGCACAGATACGCAGTATTTT
CDR3 protein: CASSSGLSSTDTQYF

clone size: few
V gene: TRBV5-1
J gene: TRBJ2-5
D gene: -
CDR3 DNA: TGCGCCAGCAGCTTGGGATCGGGGCCTCAAGAGACCCAGTACTTC
CDR3 protein: CASSLGSGPQETQYF

clone size: many
V gene: TRBV12-3/TRBV12-4
J gene: TRBJ2-7
D gene: TRBD1
CDR3 DNA: TGTGCCAGCAGTCTCACAGGGGAAGGCGAGCAGTACTTC
CDR3 protein: CASSLTGEGEQYF

clone size: -
V gene: TRBV7-2
J gene: TRBJ2-7
D gene: -
CDR3 DNA: TGTGCCAGCAGCTTTACAGGGTACGAGCAGTACTTC
CDR3 protein: CASSFTGYEQYF

clone size: few
V gene: TRBV18
J gene: TRBJ1-1
D gene: -
CDR3 DNA: TGTGCCAGCTCCCCGAGAGGGGACACTGAAGCTTTCTTT
CDR3 protein: CASSPRGDTEAFF

clone size: -
V gene: TRBV28
J gene: TRBJ1-5
D gene: TRBD1
CDR3 DNA: TGTGCCAGCAGTTTCAGTTGGCAGGGGGAAAAACAGCCCCAGCATTTT
CDR3 protein: CASSFSWQGEKQPQHF

clone size: -
V gene: TRBV3-1
J gene: TRBJ2-7
D gene: -
CDR3 DNA: TGTGCCAGCAGCCTCTACAGGGAGGTCTACTTC
CDR3 protein: CASSLYREVYF

clone size: few
V gene: TRBV12-3/TRBV12-4
J gene: TRBJ1-6
D gene: TRBD1
CDR3 DNA: TGTGCCAGCAGTCCGGGACAGGGGACCTTTAATTCACCCCTCCACTTT
CDR3 protein: CASSPGQGTFNSPLHF